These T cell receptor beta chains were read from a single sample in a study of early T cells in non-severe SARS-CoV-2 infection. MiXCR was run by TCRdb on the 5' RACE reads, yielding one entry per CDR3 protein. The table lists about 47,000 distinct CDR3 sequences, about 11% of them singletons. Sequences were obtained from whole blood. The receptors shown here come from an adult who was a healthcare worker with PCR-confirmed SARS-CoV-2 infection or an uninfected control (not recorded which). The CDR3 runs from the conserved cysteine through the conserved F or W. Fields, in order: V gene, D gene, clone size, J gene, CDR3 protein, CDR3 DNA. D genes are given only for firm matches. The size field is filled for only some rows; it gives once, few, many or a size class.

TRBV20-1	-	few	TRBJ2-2	CSASSLLGNTGELFF	TGCAGTGCTAGTTCGCTTCTCGGAAACACCGGGGAGCTGTTTTTT
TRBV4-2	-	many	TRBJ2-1	CASSRRAPTGNEQFF	TGTGCCAGCAGCCGTCGCGCCCCAACCGGCAATGAGCAGTTCTTC
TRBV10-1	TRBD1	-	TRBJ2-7	CASSEEGGGEQYF	TGCGCCAGCAGTGAGGAAGGGGGCGGCGAGCAGTACTTC
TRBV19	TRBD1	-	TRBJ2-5	CASGTGLETQYF	TGTGCCAGTGGGACAGGGCTGGAGACCCAGTACTTC
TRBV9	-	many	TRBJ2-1	CASSESGTSSSYNEQFF	TGTGCCAGCAGCGAATCCGGGACTTCCAGCTCCTACAATGAGCAGTTCTTC
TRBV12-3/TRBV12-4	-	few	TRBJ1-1	CASSWPGRLTTEAFF	TGTGCCAGCAGTTGGCCGGGACGGCTAACGACTGAAGCTTTCTTT
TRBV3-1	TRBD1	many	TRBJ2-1	CASSQAAGTGFYSSSYNEQFF	TGTGCCAGCAGCCAAGCCGCCGGGACAGGGTTTTATTCGTCATCCTACAATGAGCAGTTCTTC
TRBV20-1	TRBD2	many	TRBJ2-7	CSARRSGGAYEQYF	TGCAGTGCACGAAGGAGCGGGGGGGCGTACGAGCAGTACTTC
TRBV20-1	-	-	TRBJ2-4	CSARVDSGDIQYF	TGCAGTGCTAGAGTAGATAGCGGTGACATTCAGTACTTC
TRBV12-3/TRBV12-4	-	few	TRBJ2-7	CASSTAVGTYEQYF	TGTGCCAGCTCTACAGCAGTTGGGACCTACGAGCAGTACTTC
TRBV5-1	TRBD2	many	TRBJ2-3	CASSLAASGGTDTQYF	TGCGCCAGCAGCTTGGCGGCTAGCGGGGGGACAGATACGCAGTATTTT
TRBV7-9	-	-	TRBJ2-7	CASSNWGYSSYEQYF	TGTGCCAGCAGCAATTGGGGGTATAGCTCCTACGAGCAGTACTTC
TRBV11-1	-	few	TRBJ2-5	CASSPDEETQYF	TGTGCCAGCAGTCCTGATGAGGAGACCCAGTACTTC